Listed below are T cell receptor beta chains from one sample, sequenced in a study of T cell repertoires and HLA-DP antigens. The antigens of these receptors remain unknown. The assay was immunoSEQ multiplex PCR, and TCRdb's table has in-frame clones only and misses some. Here the sample spans 85,000 to 90,000 clones, around nine tenths being singletons. Sequencing was done on a sample of CD4+ T cells from PBMCs. The origin of the receptors is a man aged 50 or older in good health and CMV-seronegative. Both conserved end residues are part of each CDR3. D genes are given only for firm matches. Rows give clone size only sometimes, using once, few, many, or a class for an expanded clone.

V gene: TRBV19; CDR3 length: 14; clone size: -; D gene: TRBD1; J gene: TRBJ1-2; CDR3 protein: CASSTQGGFYGYTF; CDR3 DNA: TGTGCCAGTAGTACCCAGGGGGGTTTCTATGGCTACACCTTC
V gene: TRBV28; CDR3 length: 13; clone size: few; D gene: TRBD1; J gene: TRBJ1-1; CDR3 protein: CASSKDRVGRAFF; CDR3 DNA: TGTGCCAGCAGCAAAGACAGGGTGGGTCGAGCTTTCTTT
V gene: TRBV5-8; CDR3 length: 14; clone size: -; D gene: TRBD1; J gene: TRBJ1-2; CDR3 protein: CASRLGGAHYGYTF; CDR3 DNA: TGTGCCAGCAGATTAGGGGGCGCGCACTATGGCTACACCTTC
V gene: TRBV6-5; CDR3 length: 15; clone size: -; D gene: TRBD1; J gene: TRBJ2-7; CDR3 protein: CASRNRDRGPYEQYF; CDR3 DNA: TGTGCCAGCAGAAACCGGGACAGGGGACCCTACGAGCAGTACTTC
V gene: TRBV5-1; CDR3 length: 14; clone size: -; D gene: TRBD1; J gene: TRBJ1-2; CDR3 protein: CASSLEGGDYGYTF; CDR3 DNA: TGCGCCAGCAGCTTGGAAGGGGGCGACTATGGCTACACCTTC
V gene: TRBV6-1; CDR3 length: 15; clone size: -; D gene: -; J gene: TRBJ1-6; CDR3 protein: CASSEVGPDNSPLHF; CDR3 DNA: TGTGCCAGCAGTGAAGTAGGTCCGGATAATTCACCCCTCCACTTT
V gene: TRBV5-4; CDR3 length: 15; clone size: -; D gene: -; J gene: TRBJ2-1; CDR3 protein: CASSLRRDRGNEQFF; CDR3 DNA: TGTGCCAGCAGCCTTCGGCGGGACCGGGGGAATGAGCAGTTCTTC
V gene: TRBV7-8; CDR3 length: 15; clone size: -; D gene: -; J gene: TRBJ2-3; CDR3 protein: CASSLWRAKTDTQYF; CDR3 DNA: TGTGCCAGCAGCTTATGGAGGGCTAAAACAGATACGCAGTATTTT
V gene: TRBV5-1; CDR3 length: 16; clone size: -; D gene: TRBD2; J gene: TRBJ2-3; CDR3 protein: CASSFRSGGPTDTQYF; CDR3 DNA: TGCGCCAGCAGCTTTCGTAGCGGGGGGCCCACAGATACGCAGTATTTT
V gene: TRBV9; CDR3 length: 15; clone size: -; D gene: TRBD2; J gene: TRBJ2-1; CDR3 protein: CASSVGAGGFHEQFF; CDR3 DNA: TGTGCCAGCAGCGTAGGGGCGGGAGGGTTCCATGAGCAGTTCTTC
V gene: TRBV28; CDR3 length: 14; clone size: once; D gene: -; J gene: TRBJ2-4; CDR3 protein: CASSLLAAKNIQYF; CDR3 DNA: TGTGCCAGCAGTTTGTTAGCGGCCAAAAACATTCAGTACTTC
V gene: TRBV27; CDR3 length: 17; clone size: -; D gene: -; J gene: TRBJ2-2; CDR3 protein: CASSLRTGVMNTGELFF; CDR3 DNA: TGTGCCAGCAGTCTAAGGACGGGCGTTATGAACACCGGGGAGCTGTTTTTT
V gene: TRBV10-3; CDR3 length: 16; clone size: -; D gene: TRBD2; J gene: TRBJ2-3; CDR3 protein: CAISPGLAGVVDTQYF; CDR3 DNA: TGTGCCATCAGTCCGGGACTAGCGGGAGTAGTAGATACGCAGTATTTT
V gene: TRBV27; CDR3 length: 16; clone size: once; D gene: TRBD2; J gene: TRBJ2-5; CDR3 protein: CASTSRTSGRGETQYF; CDR3 DNA: TGTGCCAGCACCTCTCGGACTAGCGGGAGAGGAGAGACCCAGTACTTC
V gene: TRBV10-3; CDR3 length: 14; clone size: -; D gene: TRBD1; J gene: TRBJ2-7; CDR3 protein: CAISESTQGYEQYF; CDR3 DNA: TGTGCCATCAGTGAGTCGACACAGGGGTACGAGCAGTACTTC
V gene: TRBV27; CDR3 length: 17; clone size: -; D gene: TRBD1; J gene: TRBJ2-2; CDR3 protein: CASSRILGTGNTGELFF; CDR3 DNA: TGTGCCAGCAGCCGGATCCTCGGGACAGGGAACACCGGGGAGCTGTTTTTT
V gene: TRBV27; CDR3 length: 15; clone size: -; D gene: TRBD1; J gene: TRBJ1-5; CDR3 protein: CASRPLTGNNQPQHF; CDR3 DNA: TGTGCCAGCAGGCCCCTGACAGGGAACAATCAGCCCCAGCATTTT
V gene: TRBV5-6; CDR3 length: 12; clone size: -; D gene: -; J gene: TRBJ1-2; CDR3 protein: CASSEGSYGYTF; CDR3 DNA: TGTGCCAGCAGCGAGGGCTCCTATGGCTACACCTTC
V gene: TRBV12-5; CDR3 length: 13; clone size: -; D gene: TRBD2; J gene: TRBJ2-5; CDR3 protein: CASAATSVETQYF; CDR3 DNA: TGTGCTAGTGCAGCGACTAGCGTAGAGACCCAGTACTTC
V gene: TRBV28; CDR3 length: 15; clone size: once; D gene: -; J gene: TRBJ2-2; CDR3 protein: CASIAGGPGTGELFF; CDR3 DNA: TGTGCCAGTATTGCCGGGGGGCCGGGCACCGGGGAGCTGTTTTTT
V gene: TRBV19; CDR3 length: 12; clone size: -; D gene: -; J gene: TRBJ1-6; CDR3 protein: CASGQLNSPLHF; CDR3 DNA: TGTGCCAGTGGACAGTTGAATTCACCCCTCCACTTT
V gene: TRBV28; CDR3 length: 15; clone size: -; D gene: -; J gene: TRBJ2-2; CDR3 protein: CASSLGPLETGELFF; CDR3 DNA: TGTGCCAGCAGTTTGGGGCCCCTCGAGACCGGGGAGCTGTTTTTT
V gene: TRBV5-1; CDR3 length: 16; clone size: once; D gene: TRBD2; J gene: TRBJ2-7; CDR3 protein: CASSARLAGITYEQYF; CDR3 DNA: TGCGCCAGCAGCGCACGACTAGCGGGAATCACCTACGAGCAGTACTTC
V gene: TRBV18; CDR3 length: 14; clone size: -; D gene: -; J gene: TRBJ2-5; CDR3 protein: CASSPSGPGETQYF; CDR3 DNA: TGTGCCAGCTCACCATCCGGGCCCGGAGAGACCCAGTACTTC
V gene: TRBV18; CDR3 length: 15; clone size: -; D gene: -; J gene: TRBJ1-1; CDR3 protein: CASSPGVPKNTEAFF; CDR3 DNA: TGTGCCAGCTCACCAGGGGTCCCCAAGAACACTGAAGCTTTCTTT
V gene: TRBV7-2; CDR3 length: 13; clone size: -; D gene: -; J gene: TRBJ2-3; CDR3 protein: CAGGAGGTDTQYF; CDR3 DNA: TGTGCCGGGGGGGCAGGGGGCACAGATACGCAGTATTTT
V gene: TRBV5-1; CDR3 length: 14; clone size: -; D gene: -; J gene: TRBJ2-2; CDR3 protein: CASVATLDTGELFF; CDR3 DNA: TGCGCCAGCGTCGCCACCCTAGACACCGGGGAGCTGTTTTTT
V gene: TRBV12-5; CDR3 length: 17; clone size: -; D gene: TRBD1; J gene: TRBJ2-5; CDR3 protein: CASGSGQGGLGQETQYF; CDR3 DNA: TGTGCTAGTGGTTCGGGACAGGGGGGGCTTGGGCAAGAGACCCAGTACTTC
V gene: TRBV6-6; CDR3 length: 11; clone size: -; D gene: -; J gene: TRBJ2-6; CDR3 protein: CASSSGVVLTF; CDR3 DNA: TGTGCCAGCAGTTCAGGGGTAGTCCTGACTTTC
V gene: TRBV5-1; CDR3 length: 14; clone size: -; D gene: -; J gene: TRBJ1-4; CDR3 protein: CASSLAEASEKLFF; CDR3 DNA: TGCGCCAGCAGCTTGGCCGAGGCCTCTGAAAAACTGTTTTTT
V gene: TRBV7-9; CDR3 length: 12; clone size: -; D gene: -; J gene: TRBJ2-7; CDR3 protein: CASNRDSYEQYF; CDR3 DNA: TGTGCCAGCAATAGGGACTCCTACGAGCAGTACTTC
V gene: TRBV27; CDR3 length: 14; clone size: -; D gene: TRBD1; J gene: TRBJ1-5; CDR3 protein: CASSRTGAVQPQHF; CDR3 DNA: TGTGCCAGCAGTCGGACAGGGGCTGTACAGCCCCAGCATTTT
V gene: TRBV5-4; CDR3 length: 13; clone size: -; D gene: -; J gene: TRBJ1-5; CDR3 protein: CASSLEGGQPQHF; CDR3 DNA: TGTGCCAGCAGCCTGGAAGGGGGTCAGCCCCAGCATTTT
V gene: TRBV30; CDR3 length: 13; clone size: -; D gene: -; J gene: TRBJ2-6; CDR3 protein: CAWRNSGANVLTF; CDR3 DNA: TGTGCCTGGCGAAACTCTGGGGCCAACGTCCTGACTTTC
V gene: TRBV6-4; CDR3 length: 14; clone size: -; D gene: -; J gene: TRBJ1-2; CDR3 protein: CASSPTDTNYGYTF; CDR3 DNA: TGTGCCAGCAGCCCGACAGATACTAACTATGGCTACACCTTC
V gene: TRBV28; CDR3 length: 15; clone size: -; D gene: -; J gene: TRBJ2-7; CDR3 protein: CASRLSPANSYEQYF; CDR3 DNA: TGTGCCAGCAGGCTTTCCCCGGCGAACTCCTACGAGCAGTACTTC
V gene: TRBV6-5; CDR3 length: 9; clone size: -; D gene: -; J gene: TRBJ1-2; CDR3 protein: CASQQGYTF; CDR3 DNA: TGTGCCAGCCAGCAGGGCTACACCTTC
V gene: TRBV7-2; CDR3 length: 13; clone size: -; D gene: -; J gene: TRBJ1-1; CDR3 protein: CASSSRVNTEAFF; CDR3 DNA: TGTGCCAGCAGCTCCCGAGTGAACACTGAAGCTTTCTTT
V gene: TRBV11-2; CDR3 length: 15; clone size: once; D gene: -; J gene: TRBJ1-2; CDR3 protein: CASSPGGPVGYGYTF; CDR3 DNA: TGTGCCAGCAGCCCGGGGGGGCCCGTTGGGTATGGCTACACCTTC
V gene: TRBV30; CDR3 length: 13; clone size: -; D gene: -; J gene: TRBJ2-2; CDR3 protein: CAWSVQGGGELFF; CDR3 DNA: TGTGCCTGGAGTGTACAGGGTGGCGGGGAGCTGTTTTTT
V gene: TRBV9; CDR3 length: 14; clone size: -; D gene: -; J gene: TRBJ2-5; CDR3 protein: CASSVSPAQETQYF; CDR3 DNA: TGTGCCAGCAGCGTTTCGCCGGCCCAAGAGACCCAGTACTTC
V gene: TRBV28; CDR3 length: 14; clone size: -; D gene: -; J gene: TRBJ2-7; CDR3 protein: CASSPGDRQDEQYF; CDR3 DNA: TGTGCCAGCAGCCCCGGTGACCGCCAGGACGAGCAGTACTTC
V gene: TRBV7-2; CDR3 length: 17; clone size: -; D gene: -; J gene: TRBJ2-3; CDR3 protein: CASSLGSGSSGTDTQYF; CDR3 DNA: TGTGCCAGCAGCTTAGGTTCCGGGTCGTCGGGCACAGATACGCAGTATTTT
V gene: TRBV9; CDR3 length: 19; clone size: -; D gene: TRBD2; J gene: TRBJ2-1; CDR3 protein: CASSSRGSGGPAPYNEQFF; CDR3 DNA: TGTGCCAGCAGCTCGAGGGGTAGCGGGGGCCCCGCGCCCTACAATGAGCAGTTCTTC
V gene: TRBV30; CDR3 length: 15; clone size: -; D gene: -; J gene: TRBJ1-1; CDR3 protein: CAWRDGGRLNTEAFF; CDR3 DNA: TGTGCCTGGAGGGATGGGGGACGGTTGAACACTGAAGCTTTCTTT
V gene: TRBV25-1; CDR3 length: 15; clone size: -; D gene: TRBD1; J gene: TRBJ2-1; CDR3 protein: CASSEPGSNRGEQFF; CDR3 DNA: TGTGCCAGCAGTGAACCGGGCTCAAACAGGGGGGAGCAGTTCTTC